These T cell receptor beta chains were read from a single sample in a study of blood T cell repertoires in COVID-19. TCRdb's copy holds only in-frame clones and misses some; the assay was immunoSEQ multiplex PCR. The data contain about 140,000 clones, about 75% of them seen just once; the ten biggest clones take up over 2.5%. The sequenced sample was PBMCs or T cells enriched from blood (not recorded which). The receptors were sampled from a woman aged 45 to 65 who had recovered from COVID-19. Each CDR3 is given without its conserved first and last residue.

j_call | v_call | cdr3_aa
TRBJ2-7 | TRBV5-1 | ASHRDRGHEQY
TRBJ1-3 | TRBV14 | ASSQVGGAGNTIY
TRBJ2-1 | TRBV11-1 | ASSLSGQPQF
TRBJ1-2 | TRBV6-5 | ASNTGTGYGYT
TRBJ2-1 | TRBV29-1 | SVPTSADEQF
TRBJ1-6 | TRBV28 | ASSSRGRVHSPLH
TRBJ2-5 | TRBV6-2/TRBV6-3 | ASSSLVTRETQY
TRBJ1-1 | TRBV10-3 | AISQMTGNTEAF
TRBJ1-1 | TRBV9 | ASSVSLNTEAF
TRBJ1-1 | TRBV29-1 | SVTARMGTEAF
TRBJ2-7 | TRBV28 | ASSSNSYEQY
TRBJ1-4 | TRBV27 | ASGGTLTNEKLF
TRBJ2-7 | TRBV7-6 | ASSLAGAYEQY
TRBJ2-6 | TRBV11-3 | ASSSLAGANVLT
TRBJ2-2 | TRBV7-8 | ASSLITSGRANTGELF
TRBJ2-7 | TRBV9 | ASSPFGTSGYEQY
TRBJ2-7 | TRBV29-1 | SVSVSTSAYEQY
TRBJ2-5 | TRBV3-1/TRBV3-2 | ASSQEVTGGRQETQY
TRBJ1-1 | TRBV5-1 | ASSSGIMDTEAF
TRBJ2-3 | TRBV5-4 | ASSLEGSGGFYHTDTQY
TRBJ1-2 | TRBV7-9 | ASSVGQGITTNYGYT
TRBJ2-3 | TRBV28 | ASRGGLSTDTQY
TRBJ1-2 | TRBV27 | ASSVGPTGGDGYT
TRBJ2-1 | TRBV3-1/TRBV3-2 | ASSHSTFKGHNEQF
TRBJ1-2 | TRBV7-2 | ASSATVNYGYT
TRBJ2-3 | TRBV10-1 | ASSDNPAGTQY
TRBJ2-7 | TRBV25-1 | ASSELGQAGQTH
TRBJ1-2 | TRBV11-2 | ASSSDGGNYGYT
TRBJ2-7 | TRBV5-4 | ASSPAGSYEQY
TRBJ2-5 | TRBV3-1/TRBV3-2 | ASSQFQGKETQY
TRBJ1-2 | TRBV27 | ASSTLGGVYGYT
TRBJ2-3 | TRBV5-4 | ASSTGGPHRADTQY
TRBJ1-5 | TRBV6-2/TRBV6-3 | ASSYSGRRNQPQH
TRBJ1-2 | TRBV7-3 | ASSFQGGAGYT
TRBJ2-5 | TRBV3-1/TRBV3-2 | ASSLSSGGVGETQY
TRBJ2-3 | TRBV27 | ASSLGGAGDTQY
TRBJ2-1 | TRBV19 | ASSIAETGYNEQF
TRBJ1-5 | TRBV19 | ASSSGQGAGSNQPQH
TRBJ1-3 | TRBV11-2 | ASSLTSNTIY
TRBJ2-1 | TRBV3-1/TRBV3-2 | ASSQDRDYPSNEQF
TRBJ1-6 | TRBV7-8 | ASSLDRVKSPLH
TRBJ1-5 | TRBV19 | ASSRGGYSNQPQH
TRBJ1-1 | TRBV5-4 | ASSLTGGAEAF
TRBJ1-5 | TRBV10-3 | AISTGGVGQPQH
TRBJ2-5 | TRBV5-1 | ASSSGTAQETQY
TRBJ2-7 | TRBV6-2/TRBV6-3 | ASSYPGARREY
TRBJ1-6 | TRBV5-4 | ASSLGQQHNSPLH
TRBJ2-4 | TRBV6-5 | ASSQGNIQY
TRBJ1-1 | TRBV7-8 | ASSPRTGPGTEAF
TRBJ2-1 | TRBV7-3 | ASSTRVREGLNEQF
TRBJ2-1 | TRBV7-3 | ASSLTGTRSYNEQF
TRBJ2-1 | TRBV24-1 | ATSDLTRETF
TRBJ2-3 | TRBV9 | ASSVDTSGGSTQY
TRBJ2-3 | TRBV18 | ASSPRRGGAGDTQY
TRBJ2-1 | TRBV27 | ASSSGQAGYNEQF